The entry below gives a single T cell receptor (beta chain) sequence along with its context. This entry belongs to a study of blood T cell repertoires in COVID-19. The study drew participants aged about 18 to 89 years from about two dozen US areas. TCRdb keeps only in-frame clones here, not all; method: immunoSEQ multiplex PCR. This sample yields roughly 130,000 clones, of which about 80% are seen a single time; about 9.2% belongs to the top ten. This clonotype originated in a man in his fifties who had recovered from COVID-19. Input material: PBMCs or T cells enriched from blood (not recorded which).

DNA for the CDR3: TGCGCCAGCAGCTTGGACAGGGGGTCGAACACCGGGGAGCTGTTTTTT. Amino acids: CASSLDRGSNTGELFF. This chain uses TRBV5-1 with TRBJ2-2, with 8 nucleotides matching TRBD1. The CDR3 has 16 amino acids. Unmatched junction bases numbered 1, after V lost 0 bases and J lost 0 bases. Germline V gene lookup returns CDR1 SGHRS and CDR2 YFSETQ.